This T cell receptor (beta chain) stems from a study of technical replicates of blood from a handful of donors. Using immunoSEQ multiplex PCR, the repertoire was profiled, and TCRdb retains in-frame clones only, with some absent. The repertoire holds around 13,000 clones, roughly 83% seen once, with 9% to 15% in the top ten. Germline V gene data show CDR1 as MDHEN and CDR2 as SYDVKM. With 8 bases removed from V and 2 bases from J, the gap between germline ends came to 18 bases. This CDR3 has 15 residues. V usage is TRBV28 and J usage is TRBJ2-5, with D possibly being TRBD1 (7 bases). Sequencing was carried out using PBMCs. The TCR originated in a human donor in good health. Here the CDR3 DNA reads TGTGCCAGCGGGCGGGGTCGACAGGGACAAGAGACCCAGTACTTC. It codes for CASGRGRQGQETQYF.